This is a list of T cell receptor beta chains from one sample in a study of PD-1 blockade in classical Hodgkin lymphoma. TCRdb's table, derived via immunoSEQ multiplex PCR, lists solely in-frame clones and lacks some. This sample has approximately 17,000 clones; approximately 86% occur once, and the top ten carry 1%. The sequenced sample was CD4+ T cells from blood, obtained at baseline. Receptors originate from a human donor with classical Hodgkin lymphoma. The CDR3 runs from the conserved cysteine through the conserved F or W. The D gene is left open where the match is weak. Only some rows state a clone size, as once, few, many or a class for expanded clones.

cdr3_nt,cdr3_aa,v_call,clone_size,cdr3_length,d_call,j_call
TGTGCCAGCTCACCAGGGGTTAATACGCAGTATTTT,CASSPGVNTQYF,TRBV18,NA,12,NA,TRBJ2-3
TGTGCCAGCAGCCTGGGACAGCTAGACACTGAAGCTTTCTTT,CASSLGQLDTEAFF,TRBV7-8,NA,14,TRBD1,TRBJ1-1
TGTGCCAGCAGTTACTCGTATAGGGACACTGAAGCTTTCTTT,CASSYSYRDTEAFF,TRBV6-5,NA,14,NA,TRBJ1-1
TGTGCCAGCACCATCCGGCAGGGAGGGTGGTCCTACAATGAGCAGTTCTTC,CASTIRQGGWSYNEQFF,TRBV7-2,NA,17,TRBD2,TRBJ2-1
TGTGCCAGCAGTGAATCAGGGGGCGGAGGGACCGGGGAGCTGTTTTTT,CASSESGGGGTGELFF,TRBV25-1,NA,16,TRBD1,TRBJ2-2
TGCGCCAGCAGCCCCGACTACAATGAGCAGTTCTTC,CASSPDYNEQFF,TRBV5-1,NA,12,NA,TRBJ2-1
TGTGCCAGCAGGCCTAGCAATCAGCCCCAGCATTTT,CASRPSNQPQHF,TRBV6-1,once,12,NA,TRBJ1-5
TGCGCCAGCAGCACATCGGCCACAAACTATGGCTACACCTTC,CASSTSATNYGYTF,TRBV5-1,NA,14,NA,TRBJ1-2
TGTGCCAGCAGTGACAAGGCGGGAATAGCCAAAAACATTCAGTACTTC,CASSDKAGIAKNIQYF,TRBV6-4,NA,16,NA,TRBJ2-4
TGTGCCTGGAGTGTACCGCCAGGGGGCGGGGAGACCCAGTACTTC,CAWSVPPGGGETQYF,TRBV30,NA,15,TRBD1,TRBJ2-5
TGTGCCAGTAGTGAAGGGGGAATTGGTGAAAAACTGTTTTTT,CASSEGGIGEKLFF,TRBV19,NA,14,NA,TRBJ1-4
TGTGCCATCAGTGGGGGGGGAGCCAGCGAGCAGTTCTTC,CAISGGGASEQFF,TRBV10-3,NA,13,TRBD2,TRBJ2-1
TGTGCCTGGAGTGACAGCTTTCAAGAGACCCAGTACTTC,CAWSDSFQETQYF,TRBV30,NA,13,NA,TRBJ2-5
TGTGCCAGCAGCTCAAGGACAGGGTGGAATCAGCCCCAGCATTTT,CASSSRTGWNQPQHF,TRBV7-2,NA,15,TRBD1,TRBJ1-5
TGTGCCAGCAGCTTAGCAGGGTCCGGGGAGCTGTTTTTT,CASSLAGSGELFF,TRBV7-6,NA,13,NA,TRBJ2-2
TGTGCCAGTAGTCCAGCGGGGGAGGGGGATACGCAGTATTTT,CASSPAGEGDTQYF,TRBV19,NA,14,TRBD2,TRBJ2-3
TGTGCCAGCTCACCGACGGACAGGGGGCTTGAGCAGTACTTC,CASSPTDRGLEQYF,TRBV18,once,14,TRBD1,TRBJ2-7
TGTGCCAGCAGCCCTAGGCTAGCGGAAAGCTCCTACAATGAGCAGTTCTTC,CASSPRLAESSYNEQFF,TRBV9,NA,17,TRBD2,TRBJ2-1
TGTGCCAGCAGTGAGTGGGCAGGGGTTCAGCCCCAGCATTTT,CASSEWAGVQPQHF,TRBV2,NA,14,NA,TRBJ1-5
TGTGCCAGCAGCAATGTGGACAGGGGTTACGAGCAGTACTTC,CASSNVDRGYEQYF,TRBV21-1,NA,14,NA,TRBJ2-7
TGTGCCAGCGCAGACCAGAGCCTCGGGCGGGGTGAAGCTTTCTTT,CASADQSLGRGEAFF,TRBV18,NA,15,NA,TRBJ1-1
TGTGCCAGCAGCTTGCCGGCCGGGAGGGCCCTAAGGTGGCGGGATACGCAGTATTTT,CASSLPAGRALRWRDTQYF,TRBV5-6,once,19,TRBD2,TRBJ2-3
TGTGCCAGTAGGGAGCGGGGGGGCCTTTGGGCCAAAAACATTCAGTACTTC,CASRERGGLWAKNIQYF,TRBV19,NA,17,TRBD2,TRBJ2-4
TGTGCCAGCAGCCCGGGACTAGCCCCCACAGATACGCAGTATTTT,CASSPGLAPTDTQYF,TRBV27,NA,15,TRBD2,TRBJ2-3
TGTGCCAGCAGTTTCCAATTCCGGGGCACAGATACGCAGTATTTT,CASSFQFRGTDTQYF,TRBV6-6,NA,15,NA,TRBJ2-3
TGTGCCAGCAGTACCGGGACAGCCGGGGAGCAGTACTTC,CASSTGTAGEQYF,TRBV6-6,few,13,TRBD1,TRBJ2-7
TGTGCCAGTAGTCTTGGACCCAACACCGGGGAGCTGTTTTTT,CASSLGPNTGELFF,TRBV19,NA,14,NA,TRBJ2-2
TGCGCCAGCAGTTATCCGGGACTAGCGGGAGGGCCGGTATCCTACGAGCAGTACTTC,CASSYPGLAGGPVSYEQYF,TRBV5-1,NA,19,TRBD2,TRBJ2-7
TGTGCCAGTAGTATAGATTACGACAGGACTCACTATGGCTACACCTTC,CASSIDYDRTHYGYTF,TRBV19,once,16,NA,TRBJ1-2
TGTGCCAGCAGCGTACGTGGGACCAGCACAGATACGCAGTATTTT,CASSVRGTSTDTQYF,TRBV9,NA,15,NA,TRBJ2-3
TGTGCCACCGGGCGGGAACAGGGGGACGAGCAGTACTTC,CATGREQGDEQYF,TRBV27,NA,13,TRBD1,TRBJ2-7
TGTGCCAGCAGCTTAGTCGCCGTTAGGGGGCGTGGGGAGCAGTACTTC,CASSLVAVRGRGEQYF,TRBV7-2,NA,16,TRBD1,TRBJ2-7
TGTGCCAGCAGCCCAGCGGGAGCCCCCAATGAGCAGTTCTTC,CASSPAGAPNEQFF,TRBV7-9,NA,14,TRBD2,TRBJ2-1
TGTGCCAGCAGCTACTCGGGTAATCAGCCCCAGCATTTT,CASSYSGNQPQHF,TRBV7-9,few,13,NA,TRBJ1-5
TGCAGCGTTGGGTCCGGGGGCGGAGAGACCCAGTACTTC,CSVGSGGGETQYF,TRBV29-1,NA,13,NA,TRBJ2-5
TGTGCCAGCAGCGGCCGACAGGTGGTCGATGAGCAGTTCTTC,CASSGRQVVDEQFF,TRBV7-2,NA,14,NA,TRBJ2-1
TGTGCCAGCTCACCACTAGTAGTCGGGGAGCTGTTTTTT,CASSPLVVGELFF,TRBV18,NA,13,NA,TRBJ2-2
TGTGCCAGCAGTCACCGAAGGGGGCGAGAGGAAGCTTTCTTT,CASSHRRGREEAFF,TRBV6-5,NA,14,TRBD1,TRBJ1-1
TGTGCCAGCAGCTTAGGTTCCGCGAACACTGAAGCTTTCTTT,CASSLGSANTEAFF,TRBV7-2,few,14,NA,TRBJ1-1
TGTGCCAGCACCAGGACGAACTATGGCTACACCTTC,CASTRTNYGYTF,TRBV6-1,NA,12,NA,TRBJ1-2
TGTGCCAGTAGTATAGAGGACCAAGAGACCCAGTACTTC,CASSIEDQETQYF,TRBV19,NA,13,NA,TRBJ2-5
TGTGCCAGCTCACCATCACAGGGGGGTGGCCAGCCCCAGCATTTT,CASSPSQGGGQPQHF,TRBV18,NA,15,TRBD1,TRBJ1-5
TGTGCCAGCAGCTACAGGGGATATAGCTCCTACGAGCAGTACTTC,CASSYRGYSSYEQYF,TRBV6-6,NA,15,TRBD1,TRBJ2-7
TGTGCCAGCAGCTACGGGACAGCACTTGAAAAACTGTTTTTT,CASSYGTALEKLFF,TRBV25-1,NA,14,TRBD1,TRBJ1-4
TGTGCCAGCAGTCGAACAGGGGAGAGGTATCAGCCCCAGCATTTT,CASSRTGERYQPQHF,TRBV28,NA,15,TRBD1,TRBJ1-5
TGTGCCATCAGTAGGCTGAACACTGAAGCTTTCTTT,CAISRLNTEAFF,TRBV10-3,NA,12,NA,TRBJ1-1
TGTGCCAGCAGCTTGCGAGGGGTAGCTGGAAACACCATATATTTT,CASSLRGVAGNTIYF,TRBV5-6,NA,15,NA,TRBJ1-3
TGCGCCAGCAGCCAAGGCCCGGGACAGGGGAGCTACGAGCAGTACTTC,CASSQGPGQGSYEQYF,TRBV4-1,NA,16,TRBD1,TRBJ2-7